The TCR beta chain under discussion was sequenced for a study of OX40 agonist ivuxolimab in advanced cancers. Generated by immunoSEQ multiplex PCR, the TCRdb table keeps only in-frame clones and is missing some. The sample holds under 45,000 clones, under 85% seen once. The sample holds a few counts of this clone. Per germline, CDR1 ENHRY and CDR2 SYGVKD. V gave up 5 bases and J gave up 2 bases; unmatched junction bases: 5. The CDR3 totals 15 residues. The chain uses TRBV10-3 and TRBJ1-2, with 10 nucleotides matching TRBD1. The material sequenced was CD4+ or CD8+ T cells sorted from blood, taken in a trial of the OX40 agonist ivuxolimab. The receptor comes from an adult with an advanced solid tumor such as melanoma, head and neck, liver or kidney cancer. This chain's CDR3 is CAISPKGQGNYGYTF. The CDR3 coding sequence is TGTGCCATCAGTCCCAAGGGACAGGGGAACTATGGCTACACCTTC.